Listed below are T cell receptor beta chains from one sample, sequenced in a study of blood T cell repertoires in COVID-19. TCRdb's table, derived via immunoSEQ multiplex PCR, lists solely in-frame clones and lacks some. The repertoire includes approximately 34,000 clones, approximately 81% of them detected once, and 3% to 3.5% sits in the top ten. Sequences were obtained from peripheral blood. The source of these receptors is a man between 65 and 85 years old with COVID-19, enrolled during active disease. CDR3s include the opening cysteine and the closing phenylalanine or tryptophan. Each record gives: D gene, J gene, clone size, V gene, CDR3 DNA, CDR3 protein. D genes are given only for firm matches. Size is stated for part of the rows, as once, few or many counts, or as a class when the clone is expanded.

d_call: .; j_call: TRBJ2-7; clone_size: .; v_call: TRBV2; cdr3_nt: TGTGCCAGCAGTGGGGGGCTAGCTCCCCTTTTC; cdr3_aa: CASSGGLAPLF
d_call: .; j_call: TRBJ1-1; clone_size: .; v_call: TRBV28; cdr3_nt: TGTGCCAGCAGTTCCCCCCTACGGGGGGCATTCTTT; cdr3_aa: CASSSPLRGAFF
d_call: TRBD1; j_call: TRBJ1-2; clone_size: .; v_call: TRBV18; cdr3_nt: TGTGCCAGCTCACCACCTAGGGACAGACCCTATGGCTACACCTTC; cdr3_aa: CASSPPRDRPYGYTF
d_call: .; j_call: TRBJ2-3; clone_size: .; v_call: TRBV25-1; cdr3_nt: TGTGCCAGCAGTGCGGTAGATACGCAGTATTTT; cdr3_aa: CASSAVDTQYF
d_call: TRBD2; j_call: TRBJ2-3; clone_size: few; v_call: TRBV30; cdr3_nt: TGTGCCTGGTCGGTGGGAGGGCGAAATACGCAGTATTTT; cdr3_aa: CAWSVGGRNTQYF
d_call: TRBD2; j_call: TRBJ2-7; clone_size: .; v_call: TRBV5-1; cdr3_nt: TGCGCCAGCATCAAACCGGGACTAGCGAGGGGCTCCTACGAGCAGTACTTC; cdr3_aa: CASIKPGLARGSYEQYF
d_call: TRBD2; j_call: TRBJ2-7; clone_size: few; v_call: TRBV6-8; cdr3_nt: TGTGCCAGCAGTTACGGGGAGGGAGGCCAATGCTACGAGCAGTACTTC; cdr3_aa: CASSYGEGGQCYEQYF
d_call: TRBD2; j_call: TRBJ2-7; clone_size: .; v_call: TRBV5-1; cdr3_nt: TGCGCCAGCAGCATTGGGACTACGAACTACGAGCAGTACTTC; cdr3_aa: CASSIGTTNYEQYF
d_call: TRBD1; j_call: TRBJ2-7; clone_size: medium-sized; v_call: TRBV6-5; cdr3_nt: TGTGCCAGCAGCCCAGACAGGGGTTCCTACGAGCAGTACTTC; cdr3_aa: CASSPDRGSYEQYF
d_call: .; j_call: TRBJ1-3; clone_size: .; v_call: TRBV11-2; cdr3_nt: TGTGCCAGCAGCCGCGGGGCATTAGGAAACACCATATATTTT; cdr3_aa: CASSRGALGNTIYF
d_call: TRBD1; j_call: TRBJ1-2; clone_size: .; v_call: TRBV28; cdr3_nt: TGTGCCAGCAGGCCAGGGGGGACAGCCTATGGCTACACCTTC; cdr3_aa: CASRPGGTAYGYTF
d_call: .; j_call: TRBJ1-2; clone_size: .; v_call: TRBV28; cdr3_nt: TGTGCCAGCAGTTTACGGCTAGAGGGTTGGGTCTATGGCTACACCTTC; cdr3_aa: CASSLRLEGWVYGYTF
d_call: .; j_call: TRBJ2-3; clone_size: .; v_call: TRBV21-1; cdr3_nt: TGTGCCAGCAGCAAAGGGGCCACTAGCGCCAGCACAGATACGCAGTATTTT; cdr3_aa: CASSKGATSASTDTQYF
d_call: TRBD2; j_call: TRBJ2-1; clone_size: .; v_call: TRBV6-5; cdr3_nt: TGTGCCAGCAGACCACTAGCGGAGGGGTCGGGGTGGCAGTTCTTC; cdr3_aa: CASRPLAEGSGWQFF
d_call: .; j_call: TRBJ1-3; clone_size: .; v_call: TRBV27; cdr3_nt: TGTGCCAGCAGCCTAGGGAGGGGCTCTGGAAACACCATATATTTT; cdr3_aa: CASSLGRGSGNTIYF
d_call: TRBD1; j_call: TRBJ1-3; clone_size: .; v_call: TRBV4-3; cdr3_nt: TGCGCCAGCGCCCCCGACAGGGCAGGAAACACCATATATTTT; cdr3_aa: CASAPDRAGNTIYF
d_call: .; j_call: TRBJ1-3; clone_size: few; v_call: TRBV3-1/TRBV3-2; cdr3_nt: TGTGCCAGCAGCCAAGCAGGATCAGGAAACACCATATATTTT; cdr3_aa: CASSQAGSGNTIYF
d_call: .; j_call: TRBJ1-3; clone_size: .; v_call: TRBV9; cdr3_nt: TGTGCCAGCAGCACCGACAGATTTAGTGGAAACACCATATATTTT; cdr3_aa: CASSTDRFSGNTIYF
d_call: .; j_call: TRBJ1-3; clone_size: few; v_call: TRBV28; cdr3_nt: TGTGCCAGCATCTACGTCGGAGCCTCTGGAAACACCATATATTTT; cdr3_aa: CASIYVGASGNTIYF
d_call: TRBD1; j_call: TRBJ2-2; clone_size: few; v_call: TRBV16; cdr3_nt: TGTGCCAGCACCCAAAGACAGGGAAGAACCGGGGAGCTGTTTTTT; cdr3_aa: CASTQRQGRTGELFF
d_call: TRBD1; j_call: TRBJ1-1; clone_size: .; v_call: TRBV27; cdr3_nt: TGTGCCAGCAGTCCGTGGGACAGGGTGAACACTGAAGCTTTCTTT; cdr3_aa: CASSPWDRVNTEAFF
d_call: TRBD2; j_call: TRBJ2-2; clone_size: .; v_call: TRBV7-2; cdr3_nt: TGTGCCAGCGTTAGCGGGCTCACCGGGGAGCTGTTTTTT; cdr3_aa: CASVSGLTGELFF
d_call: TRBD1; j_call: TRBJ2-3; clone_size: .; v_call: TRBV4-3; cdr3_nt: TGCGCCAGCAGCCGTACCGGGACAGGGGACACAGATACGCAGTATTTT; cdr3_aa: CASSRTGTGDTDTQYF
d_call: TRBD2; j_call: TRBJ2-1; clone_size: few; v_call: TRBV7-2; cdr3_nt: TGTGCCAGCAGCTTGATAGCGGGAGGGGGGTACAATGAGCAGTTCTTC; cdr3_aa: CASSLIAGGGYNEQFF
d_call: .; j_call: TRBJ1-2; clone_size: few; v_call: TRBV15; cdr3_nt: TGTGCCACCAGCAGGGGGCGGAACTATGGCTACACCTTC; cdr3_aa: CATSRGRNYGYTF
d_call: TRBD1; j_call: TRBJ2-7; clone_size: .; v_call: TRBV28; cdr3_nt: TGTGCCAGCGCCCGGGACAGGGACTACGAGCAGTACTTC; cdr3_aa: CASARDRDYEQYF
d_call: .; j_call: TRBJ2-3; clone_size: few; v_call: TRBV7-3; cdr3_nt: TGTGCCAGCAGCTTCAGGGAAGGAGATACGCAGTATTTT; cdr3_aa: CASSFREGDTQYF
d_call: TRBD1; j_call: TRBJ2-5; clone_size: .; v_call: TRBV7-9; cdr3_nt: TGTGCCAGCAGCTTACAGGGACAGACAGCCGCCCAGTACTTC; cdr3_aa: CASSLQGQTAAQYF